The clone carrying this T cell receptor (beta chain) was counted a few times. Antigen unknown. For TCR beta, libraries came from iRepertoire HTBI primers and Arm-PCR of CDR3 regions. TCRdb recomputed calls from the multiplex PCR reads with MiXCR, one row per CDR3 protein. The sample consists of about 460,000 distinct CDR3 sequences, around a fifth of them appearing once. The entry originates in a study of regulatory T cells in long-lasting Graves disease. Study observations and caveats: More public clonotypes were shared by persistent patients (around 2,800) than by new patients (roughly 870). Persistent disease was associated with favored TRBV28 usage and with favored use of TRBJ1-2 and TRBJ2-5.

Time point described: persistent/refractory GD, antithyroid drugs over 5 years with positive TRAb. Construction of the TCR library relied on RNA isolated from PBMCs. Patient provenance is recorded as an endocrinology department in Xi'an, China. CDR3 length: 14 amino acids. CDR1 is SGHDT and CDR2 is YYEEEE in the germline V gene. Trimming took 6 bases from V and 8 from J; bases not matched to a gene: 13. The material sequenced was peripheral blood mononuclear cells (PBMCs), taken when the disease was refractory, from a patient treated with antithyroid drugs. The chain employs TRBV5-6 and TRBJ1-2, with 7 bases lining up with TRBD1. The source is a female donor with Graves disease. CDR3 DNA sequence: TGTGCCAGCACACAGGGAGGGGGCCCGTACGGCTACACCTTC. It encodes CASTQGGGPYGYTF.